These 32 T cell receptor beta chains were sequenced from one sample in a study of CD8 T cells in ankylosing spondylitis. Using its own MiXCR run on the 5' RACE reads, TCRdb lists one record per CDR3 protein. Altogether about 39,000 distinct CDR3 sequences are present, less than 4% being singletons, with the ten largest covering 2.5% to 3%. Sequencing input: blood, either unsorted or a sorted T cell fraction (not recorded which). Receptors were obtained from a male donor with ankylosing spondylitis or in good health (not recorded which).

This clonotype showed up many times. The chain joins TRBV9 to TRBJ2-3; tentatively, D is TRBD2 (5 bases). Germline CDR1 and CDR2: SGDLS and YYNGEE. With 2 bases removed from V and 0 bases from J, the gap between germline ends came to 10 bases. The CDR3 spans 15 residues. CDR3 residues: CASSVTIRSTDTQYF. DNA for the CDR3: TGTGCCAGCAGCGTGACTATTCGCAGCACAGATACGCAGTATTTT.

This clonotype was counted many times. The chain joins TRBV9 to TRBJ2-3; 9 bases are a match to TRBD2. The germline CDR1 and CDR2 sequences are SGDLS and YYNGEE. V shed 0 bases, J shed 4 bases, and the junction held 6 bases outside the gene matches. CDR3 size: 16 residues. The CDR3 is CASSVGPSGVADTQYF. Written as DNA, the CDR3 is TGTGCCAGCAGCGTAGGGCCTAGCGGGGTTGCAGATACGCAGTATTTT.

This clonotype has a count of ten or more. The genes are TRBV9 and TRBJ2-5; weak D call: TRBD2 (5 bases). CDR1 and CDR2 from the germline V gene are SGDLS and YYNGEE. V shed 4 bases and J shed 2 bases, with 15 bases lying between them. CDR3 size: 15 residues. The chain's CDR3 is CASSPTPGIQETQYF. The CDR3 coding sequence is TGTGCCAGCAGCCCGACGCCGGGAATTCAAGAGACCCAGTACTTC.

This clonotype was counted many times. V is TRBV9 and J is TRBJ2-3; D is perhaps TRBD1 (5 bases). This CDR3 comprises 13 residues. Per germline, CDR1 SGDLS and CDR2 YYNGEE. V was clipped by 8 bases and J by 6 bases, with 16 bases between them. The DNA for the CDR3 is TGTGCCAGTACCCGTCGGCAGGGCGATACGCAGTATTTT. Its translation is CASTRRQGDTQYF.

This clonotype has ten or more counts. This chain joins TRBV9 and TRBJ1-1; TRBD1 is a possible D gene (5 bases). CDR3 length: 15 amino acids. The ends were cut back, 4 bases at V and 5 bases at J, with 18 bases in the middle. In germline, CDR1 is SGDLS, CDR2 YYNGEE. The chain's CDR3 is CASSLIDQGNTEAFF. Written as DNA, the CDR3 is TGTGCCAGCAGCCTCATCGACCAGGGAAATACTGAAGCTTTCTTT.

The sample holds many counts of this clonotype. V and J are TRBV9 and TRBJ1-3, with D possibly TRBD1 on 5 matching bases. Germline CDR1 and CDR2: SGDLS and YYNGEE. This CDR3 spans 14 amino acids. The V gene lost 1 base and the J gene lost 4 bases, with 9 bases spanning the gap. This CDR3 is CASSVRTTGNTIYF. The CDR3, as DNA: TGTGCCAGCAGCGTAAGGACAACAGGAAACACCATATATTTT.

This clonotype has at least ten counts. This chain uses TRBV9 with TRBJ2-2; D uncertain. CDR1 and CDR2 from the germline V gene are SGDLS and YYNGEE. The germline V and J ends were trimmed by 3 bases and 3 bases, with 6 bases remaining between them. This CDR3 contains 13 residues. The CDR3 DNA reads as TGTGCCAGCAGCGCCACACACACCGGGGAGCTGTTTTTT. It specifies CASSATHTGELFF. The entire variable domain, with the rest obtained from reference TRBV9 and TRBJ2-2, is as follows: DSGVTQTPKHLITATGQRVTLRCSPRSGDLSVYWYQQSLDQGLQFLIQYYNGEERAKGNILERFSAQQFPDLHSELNLSSLELGDSALYFCASSATHTGELFFGEGSRLTVL.

This clonotype was recorded many times. The chain links TRBV9 to TRBJ2-3, with TRBD2 matching over 10 bases. Germline CDR1 SGDLS, CDR2 YYNGEE. The J segment lost 3 bases and the V segment lost 0 bases, leaving 7 bases of the junction unmatched. There are 17 residues in the CDR3. DNA of the CDR3: TGTGCCAGCAGCGTAGGTCGAAGCGGGAGGGGGACAGATACGCAGTATTTT. Encoded protein: CASSVGRSGRGTDTQYF. The variable domain in full, completed from reference TRBV9 and TRBJ2-3, reads DSGVTQTPKHLITATGQRVTLRCSPRSGDLSVYWYQQSLDQGLQFLIQYYNGEERAKGNILERFSAQQFPDLHSELNLSSLELGDSALYFCASSVGRSGRGTDTQYFGPGTRLTVL.

This clonotype was recorded at least ten times. The CDR3 coding sequence is TGTGCCAGCGGGACGGACATGAACACTGAAGCTTTCTTT. Protein product: CASGTDMNTEAFF. V and J are TRBV9 and TRBJ1-1, with a weak D call TRBD1 (5 bases). V gave up 7 bases and J gave up 0 bases, with 10 bases separating them. This CDR3 has 13 residues. In germline, CDR1 is SGDLS, CDR2 YYNGEE.

The sample holds many counts of this clonotype. This chain links TRBV9 with TRBJ2-1; D gene unclear. Trimming left V 4 bases short and J 8 bases short, with 16 bases between. The germline gives CDR1 SGDLS, CDR2 YYNGEE. This CDR3 has 14 amino acids. CDR3 amino acids: CASSPEFSRHEQFF. The CDR3 DNA is TGTGCCAGCAGCCCCGAGTTCTCGAGGCATGAGCAGTTCTTC.

This clonotype occurred many times. The rearrangement joins TRBV9 to TRBJ2-3, with 8 bases matching TRBD2. The CDR3 has 16 amino acids. CDR1 SGDLS and CDR2 YYNGEE come from the germline V gene. The trim removed 0 bases at V and 4 bases at J, leaving 7 bases unmatched. The CDR3 is CASSVELAGGADTQYF. CDR3 sequence (DNA): TGTGCCAGCAGCGTAGAGCTGGCGGGAGGCGCAGATACGCAGTATTTT.

This clonotype appeared a few times. The chain employs TRBV9 and TRBJ2-1, with 13 bases that match TRBD2. There are 17 residues in the CDR3. The V gene's germline CDR1 is SGDLS and CDR2 YYNGEE. J was trimmed by 7 bases and V by 0 bases; bases with no gene match: 7. DNA of the CDR3: TGTGCCAGCAGCGTAGCCTTCTGGACTAGCGGGAGTAATGAGCAGTTCTTC. Its translation is CASSVAFWTSGSNEQFF.

This clonotype was seen ten or more times. The rearrangement links TRBV9 to TRBJ2-6; 11 bases are shared with TRBD2. The germline CDR1 and CDR2 sequences are SGDLS and YYNGEE. The CDR3 contains 17 residues. Germline trimming cut 3 bases from V and 4 bases from J; bases unmatched to any gene: 6. The CDR3 DNA is TGTGCCAGCAGCGCCCTAGCGGGGGGATCCGGGGCCAACGTCCTGACTTTC. Translating it yields CASSALAGGSGANVLTF.

At least ten counts were recorded for this clonotype. V usage is TRBV5-1 and J usage is TRBJ1-5; TRBD1 aligns across 7 bases. CDR1 is SGHRS, CDR2 YFSETQ, per germline. CDR3 length: 16 residues. J gave up 2 bases and V 4 bases, and 9 bases lay outside the gene matches. The CDR3: CASSERQGLGNQPQHF. In DNA, the CDR3 is TGCGCCAGCAGCGAGCGACAGGGACTCGGCAATCAGCCCCAGCATTTT. Combining the CDR3 with reference TRBV5-1 and TRBJ1-5 gives the whole variable domain KAGVTQTPRYLIKTRGQQVTLSCSPISGHRSVSWYQQTPGQGLQFLFEYFSETQRNKGNFPGRFSGRQFSNSRSEMNVSTLELGDSALYLCASSERQGLGNQPQHFGDGTRLSIL.

This clonotype was observed at least ten times. J is TRBJ2-1 and V is TRBV9; TRBD1 aligns across 8 bases. The CDR3 loop spans 16 amino acids. Germline loops: CDR1 SGDLS, CDR2 YYNGEE. V dropped 3 bases and J dropped 6; count of bases not matched to a gene: 11. The CDR3 region has the DNA TGTGCCAGCAGCGACCCCGGACAGGGTGTAGTCAATGAGCAGTTCTTC. Residues: CASSDPGQGVVNEQFF.

This clonotype was recorded at least ten times. V is TRBV9 and J is TRBJ2-1, with 8 nucleotides matching TRBD2. CDR1 is SGDLS, CDR2 YYNGEE, per germline. The CDR3 has 13 residues. The junction had 6 bases not matched to a gene; V was cut back by 7 bases and J by 6 bases. The CDR3 bases are TGTGCCAGCGCCGGACTAGCAGGCAATGAGCAGTTCTTC. Amino acid sequence: CASAGLAGNEQFF.

This clonotype has at least ten counts. The genes are TRBV9 and TRBJ2-2, with D possibly TRBD1 on 5 matching bases. The V gene lost 0 bases and the J gene lost 0 bases, with 9 bases spanning the gap. Germline-derived CDR1 and CDR2 are SGDLS and YYNGEE. The CDR3 length is 16 residues. The CDR3: CASSVDRSANTGELFF. In DNA form, the CDR3 reads TGTGCCAGCAGCGTAGACAGGTCGGCGAACACCGGGGAGCTGTTTTTT.

In this sample, this clonotype turned up many times. As DNA, the CDR3 is TGTGCCAGCAGCGTAGCGTTGGCTAGCGGGAGCACAGATACGCAGTATTTT. Translating gives CASSVALASGSTDTQYF. The gene calls are TRBV9 and TRBJ2-3; 8 bases match TRBD2. The germline V gene encodes CDR1 SGDLS and CDR2 YYNGEE. The CDR3 loop spans 17 amino acids. The V and J ends lost 0 bases and 0 bases, in that order; junction bases with no gene match: 6.

This clonotype was recorded at least ten times. The gene calls are TRBV9 and TRBJ2-1; 9 bases are a match to TRBD2. V gave up 0 bases and J gave up 3 bases; unmatched junction bases: 4. Germline V gene lookup returns CDR1 SGDLS and CDR2 YYNGEE. The CDR3 loop spans 16 amino acids. The CDR3 DNA follows: TGTGCCAGCAGCGTAGGTTCTAGCGGGGTCTACAATGAGCAGTTCTTC. Protein sequence: CASSVGSSGVYNEQFF.

This clonotype was seen ten or more times. The junction does not match germline at one end; this may be a read error. The chain combines TRBV9 with TRBJ2-1; 7 bases fit TRBD1. CDR3 size: 15 residues. Germline CDR1 is SGDLS and CDR2 is YYNGEE. The CDR3 nucleotides read TGTGCCAGCAGCGCTACAGGGGTACTCTACCATGAGCAGTTCTTC. Amino acid sequence: CASSATGVLYHEQFF.

This clonotype was seen repeatedly, ten times or more. The chain joins TRBV7-9 to TRBJ2-7; no clear D. Germline values: CDR1 SEHNR, CDR2 FQNEAQ (reference sequence). The CDR3 is 13 amino acids. With 5 bases removed from V and 6 bases from J, the gap between germline ends came to 14 bases. The CDR3 nucleotides read TGTGCCAGCAGCACTGGGCCCTTGGCCGAGCAGTACGTC. It codes for CASSTGPLAEQYV.

In this sample, this clonotype turned up many times. This chain uses TRBV9 with TRBJ2-1; 12 bases fit TRBD2. CDR1 and CDR2 (germline): SGDLS, YYNGEE. This CDR3 has 15 amino acids. The ends lost 2 bases at V and 8 bases at J; junction bases unmatched: 5. CDR3 amino acids: CASSVRTSGAHEQFF. CDR3 nucleotide sequence: TGTGCCAGCAGCGTCCGGACTAGCGGGGCCCATGAGCAGTTCTTC.

This clonotype was picked up many times. The chain recombines TRBV9 with TRBJ2-2; 8 positions match TRBD2. The CDR3 covers 15 residues. Germline CDR1 SGDLS, CDR2 YYNGEE. With 0 bases clipped from V and 8 bases from J, the junction kept 6 bases outside the gene matches. In DNA form, the CDR3 reads TGTGCCAGCAGCGTAGGAGCTACTAGCGGTGGGGAGCTGTTTTTT. Translation gives CASSVGATSGGELFF.

Ten or more counts support this clonotype. The J gene is TRBJ2-7, the V gene TRBV5-1; 9 nucleotides align to TRBD1. Trimming cost V 5 bases and J 0 bases; bases outside gene matches: 18. This CDR3 comprises 19 residues. Germline V gene lookup returns CDR1 SGHRS and CDR2 YFSETQ. The CDR3 DNA reads as TGCGCCAGCAGGCCAAACAGGGGGCCTTCCACAAGGAGCTCCTACGAGCAGTACGTC. Its protein product is CASRPNRGPSTRSSYEQYV.

This clonotype was found many times. This chain connects TRBV9 to TRBJ1-4, with D maybe TRBD1 (6 bases). Trimming left V 4 bases short and J 2 bases short, with 21 bases between. The CDR3 contains 18 residues. Germline CDR1 is SGDLS and CDR2 is YYNGEE. The CDR3 spells CASSPGGASIVTNEKLFF. CDR3 sequence (DNA): TGTGCCAGCAGCCCGGGGGGGGCAAGTATCGTGACTAATGAAAAACTGTTTTTT.

This clonotype was recorded many times. The CDR3 region is CASSSTGNSGNTIYF. The CDR3 DNA is TGTGCCAGCAGCTCGACAGGGAACTCTGGAAACACCATATATTTT. The chain uses TRBV9 and TRBJ1-3; TRBD1 matches at 7 bases. Germline loops: CDR1 SGDLS, CDR2 YYNGEE. The CDR3 is 15 amino acids. The V and J ends lost 4 bases and 0 bases, in that order; junction bases with no gene match: 4.

This clonotype was seen at least ten times. The chain carries TRBV9 and TRBJ2-2; D gene ambiguous. Looked up from germline, CDR1 is SGDLS and CDR2 is YYNGEE. The CDR3 loop spans 14 amino acids. V shed 0 bases and J shed 2 bases, with 5 bases lying between them. CDR3 nucleotides: TGTGCCAGCAGCGTAGCCAGAAACACCGGGGAGCTGTTTTTT. This gives the protein CASSVARNTGELFF.

This clonotype was recorded many times. V gene TRBV9 combines with J gene TRBJ2-3, with D possibly being TRBD1 (6 bases). Germline CDR1 reads SGDLS; CDR2 reads YYNGEE. V was clipped by 0 bases and J by 1 base, with 12 bases between them. The CDR3 sequence is 16 residues long. The CDR3 DNA reads TGTGCCAGCAGCGTAGCTGCGACAGGACGCACAGATACGCAGTATTTT. Translated: CASSVAATGRTDTQYF.

This clonotype has ten or more counts. The chain links TRBV9 to TRBJ2-1; D is uncertain. This CDR3 is 12 amino acids long. Germline loops: CDR1 SGDLS, CDR2 YYNGEE. V was pared by 1 base and J by 6 bases, with 5 bases between. CDR3 nucleotide sequence: TGTGCCAGCAGCGTAATGGGCAATGAGCAGTTCTTC. Translation: CASSVMGNEQFF.

This clonotype was seen repeatedly, ten times or more. The V call is TRBV9, the J call TRBJ1-1, with a possible D match to TRBD1 (6 bases). V dropped 3 bases and J dropped 1 base, with 10 bases sitting between them. Germline values: CDR1 SGDLS, CDR2 YYNGEE. This CDR3 region has 14 residues. For the CDR3, the DNA is TGTGCCAGCAGCGCCACAGGGAGGAACACTGAAGCTTTCTTT. This sequence encodes CASSATGRNTEAFF.

Ten or more counts support this clonotype. The chain is built from TRBV9 and TRBJ2-3, with 8 positions matching TRBD2. The CDR3 spans 15 residues. Trimming at V came to 6 bases and at J to 4 bases, leaving 10 bases not matched to a gene. Looked up from germline, CDR1 is SGDLS and CDR2 is YYNGEE. CDR3 region: CASTPAGVRADTQYF. The DNA for the CDR3 is TGTGCCAGCACCCCAGCGGGGGTTAGGGCAGATACGCAGTATTTT.

This clonotype was seen many times. The gene calls are TRBV9 and TRBJ1-5; tentative D call: TRBD1 (5 bases). V was trimmed by 4 bases and J by 5 bases, leaving 13 bases between them. In germline, CDR1 is SGDLS, CDR2 YYNGEE. The CDR3 length is 14 residues. CDR3 protein: CASSPPGLYQPQHF. In DNA form, the CDR3 reads TGTGCCAGCAGCCCACCGGGACTCTATCAGCCCCAGCATTTT.